This record looks at one T cell receptor beta chain sequence and its context. Antigen: not known. Using the 5' RACE reads, TCRdb records one entry per CDR3 protein without DNA. The listing records roughly 390,000 distinct CDR3 sequences. These data come from a study of T cells expressing NK-cell markers. General study results and limits: These clonotypes, the leaders elsewhere, also led the CD3+CD56-NKG2C+ fraction in several donors.

The CDR3 has 18 amino acids. Looked up from germline, CDR1 is SGDLS and CDR2 is YYNGEE. The sequence was collected from a man aged 18 to 69 in good health. The sequenced material came from blood T cells: a sorted CD56 or NKG2C T cell subset, CD4+ or CD8+ T cells, or bulk PBMC T cells (not recorded which). J is TRBJ2-5 and V is TRBV9; TCRdb picks TRBD2, but there is no DNA to check that call. The CDR3: CASSVEVSLAGGEETQYF.